The TCR beta chain under discussion was sequenced for a study of cytomegalovirus exposure and HLA in healthy donors. Overall study: Drawn from HLA-typed donors, approximately 85 million unique TCRs were held in an early data release. Study results and caveats: As was reported, the classifier diagnosed cytomegalovirus status with high specificity and sensitivity. In an earlier analysis, productive rearrangement rates for most beta V segments clustered near 87% or 30%.

Notes on this clone: Its antigen is still unknown.

60 Vbeta and 13 Jbeta primers were used in PCR. Sequenced by immunoSEQ multiplex PCR; TCRdb stores in-frame clones only, minus some. The repertoire holds roughly 120,000 clones, with roughly 80% as singletons. As for the donors, each was a healthy bone marrow donor. The sample was PBMCs. The clonotype was recovered from a middle-aged woman in good health and CMV-seronegative.

CDR3: CASSPSAGSYEQYF. CDR3 DNA: TGTGCCAGCAGTCCTAGCGCGGGTTCCTACGAGCAGTACTTC. The gene calls are TRBV28 and TRBJ2-5; weak D call: TRBD2 (6 bases). The assigned J gene may be wrong: the sequence end matches TRBJ2-7 better. From germline, CDR1 is MDHEN and CDR2 SYDVKM. The CDR3 contains 14 residues.